These 4 T cell receptor beta chains came from one sample sequenced in a study of T cells expressing NK-cell markers (dated by TCRdb to the early 2020s). The library was produced with 5' RACE. The instrument given in TCRdb is Illumina HiSeq 2000. TCRdb reprocessed the reads, and each CDR3 protein sequence is entered once, without DNA. The table held for this sample gives 550,000 to 600,000 distinct CDR3 sequences. Roughly 3.5% of the sample is held by the ten biggest clonotypes. The specimen was blood T cells: a sorted CD56 or NKG2C T cell subset, CD4+ or CD8+ T cells, or bulk PBMC T cells (not recorded which). These receptors originate from a man aged 18 to 30 in good health. Donor details come from another sample of the same person, matched by shared clones.

The V call is TRBV27, the J call TRBJ2-3. The CDR3 totals 15 residues. Germline CDR1 is MNHEY and CDR2 is SMNVEV (reference sequence). The CDR3 region is CASSLSIDYTDTQYF.

J is TRBJ1-5 and V is TRBV6-2 or TRBV6-3. The CDR3 covers 17 residues. CDR1 and CDR2 (germline): MNHEY, SVGEGT. This CDR3 is CASSYSIGRDSNQPQHF.

The chain joins TRBV7-9 to TRBJ2-2. The CDR3 consists of 16 residues. CDR1 SEHNR and CDR2 FQNEAQ come from the germline V gene (reference sequence). CDR3 amino acids: CASSASWTANTGELFF.

V gene TRBV20-1 combines with J gene TRBJ2-1; TCRdb proposes TRBD2, but this gene call is untestable without DNA. This CDR3 has 16 amino acids. The germline CDR1 and CDR2 sequences are DFQATT and SNEGSKA (reference sequence). The CDR3 spells CSASRGSGLAESEQFF.